Shown below are 21 T cell receptor beta chains from a single sample sequenced in a study of radiotherapy plus CTLA-4 blockade in lung cancer. Method: immunoSEQ multiplex PCR; TCRdb's copy keeps in-frame clones and lacks some. The sample holds 95,000 to 150,000 clones; about 87% are singletons and the top ten take 6.9%. Sequences were derived from peripheral blood, sampled from a patient treated with radiotherapy plus ipilimumab. These receptors were collected from a human donor with non-small cell lung cancer that progressed on radiotherapy plus ipilimumab.

This rearrangement joins TRBV27 to TRBJ2-7; TRBD2 might be the D (7 bases). Germline V gene sequence: CDR1 MNHEY, CDR2 SMNVEV (reference sequence). V lost 11 bases to trimming and J lost 5 bases, with 16 bases between them. This CDR3 spans 12 amino acids. The CDR3 region is CAPKGGGHEQYF. The CDR3, as DNA: TGTGCCCCGAAAGGGGGGGGCCACGAGCAGTACTTC.

This clone appeared a single time. The chain combines TRBV21-1 with TRBJ2-1; whether TRBD2, the table's D call, matches the DNA was not checked. TRBV21-1 is reported as a pseudogene. The CDR3 length is 11 residues. The CDR3 is CASRRENEQFF. The CDR3, as DNA: TGTGCCAGCAGACGAGAAAATGAGCAGTTCTTC.

The chain uses TRBV4-2 and TRBJ1-1; TRBD1 might be the D (6 bases). From germline, CDR1 is LGHNA and CDR2 YNFKEQ. The CDR3 loop spans 13 amino acids. V lost 4 bases to trimming and J lost 5 bases, with 11 bases between them. DNA for the CDR3: TGTGCCAGCAGCCGCTCCCAGGGGACTGAAGCTTTCTTT. Translating gives CASSRSQGTEAFF.

V gene TRBV6-1 combines with J gene TRBJ1-1; TRBD1 matches at 7 bases. The germline V gene encodes CDR1 MNHNS and CDR2 SASEGT. The CDR3 length is 15 residues. V gave up 3 bases and J gave up 3 bases; unmatched junction bases: 7. The CDR3 bases are TGTGCCAGCAGTGACCCGGGACAGTTCGACACTGAAGCTTTCTTT. This sequence encodes CASSDPGQFDTEAFF.

The chain joins TRBV7-6 to TRBJ2-2; 8 bases map to TRBD2. This CDR3 contains 15 residues. Germline V lookup: CDR1 SGHVS, CDR2 FNYEAQ. Trimming took 5 bases from V and 3 from J; bases not matched to a gene: 5. CDR3 residues: CASSPGGGYTGELFF. The DNA of the CDR3 is TGTGCCAGCAGCCCGGGAGGGGGATACACCGGGGAGCTGTTTTTT.

The chain links TRBV6-5 to TRBJ2-7; 7 bases map to TRBD2. V lost 4 bases, J lost 2 bases, and 8 bases stayed unmatched. CDR1 MNHEY and CDR2 SVGAGI come from the germline V gene. This CDR3 has 15 residues. The CDR3 loop reads CASSSRTGTTYEQYF. CDR3 nucleotide sequence: TGTGCCAGCAGTTCCCGGACCGGGACTACCTACGAGCAGTACTTC.

The chain links TRBV27 to TRBJ1-5; D possibly corresponds to TRBD1 (6 bases). The CDR3 loop spans 13 amino acids. CDR1 is MNHEY, CDR2 SMNVEV, per germline (reference sequence). V lost 6 bases, J lost 6 bases, and 12 bases lay in between. CDR3 DNA sequence: TGTGCCAGCAGAGGAAGGGGGTTTCAGCCCCAGCATTTT. Translated: CASRGRGFQPQHF.

J is TRBJ2-1 and V is TRBV18; D is undetermined. Trimming stripped 5 bases from V and 8 bases from J, with 16 bases between. This CDR3 has 14 amino acids. The germline V gene encodes CDR1 KGHSH and CDR2 LQKENI. The CDR3, as DNA: TGTGCCAGCTCAATTCTTAGCCTCCAGGATGAGCAGTTCTTC. Translating gives CASSILSLQDEQFF.

This rearrangement joins TRBV4-1 to TRBJ2-1; 9 bases are shared with TRBD1. This CDR3 contains 15 residues. J gave up 9 bases and V 1 base, and 7 bases lay outside the gene matches. Germline CDR1 MGHRA, CDR2 YSYEKL. CDR3 protein: CASSQAGQGSGEQFF. Written as DNA, the CDR3 is TGCGCCAGCAGCCAAGCGGGACAGGGTTCGGGTGAGCAGTTCTTC.

The chain's CDR3 is CASGPGHINTEAFF. The CDR3 DNA reads as TGCGCCAGCGGCCCAGGGCATATTAACACTGAAGCTTTCTTT. This chain uses TRBV5-1 with TRBJ1-1, with a weak D call TRBD1 (5 bases). The V end was cut by 7 bases, the J end by 2 bases, with 15 bases between. CDR3 size: 14 residues. The germline V gene has CDR1 SGHRS and CDR2 YFSETQ.

CDR3 sequence reads: CASSSAGTGRKDYGYTF. The CDR3 DNA sequence: TGTGCCAGCAGCTCTGCCGGGACAGGGCGGAAAGACTATGGCTACACCTTC. The genes are TRBV7-9 and TRBJ1-2; 9 positions agree with TRBD1. After removal of 4 bases from V and 3 bases from J, the junction contained 12 bases not matched to a gene. In germline, CDR1 is SEHNR, CDR2 FQNEAQ (reference sequence). This CDR3 comprises 17 residues.

This clone appeared a single time. This sequence joins TRBV2 and TRBJ2-5; maybe TRBD2 (5 bases). The better agreement between TRBJ2-7 and the DNA end casts doubt on the J call. CDR1 and CDR2 (germline): SNHLY, FYNNEI. This CDR3 spans 12 amino acids. The CDR3 here is CASSRTSYEQYF. The DNA for the CDR3 is TGTGCCAGCAGTCGGACTTCCTACGAGCAGTACTTC.

This sequence joins TRBV7-3 and TRBJ2-1; D possibly uses TRBD1 or TRBD2 (6 bases each). The ends were cut back, 3 bases at V and 7 bases at J, with 10 bases in the middle. Germline CDR1 reads SGHTA; CDR2 reads FQGTGA. The CDR3 runs to 13 residues. CDR3 nucleotides: TGTGCCAGCAGCTTTACAGGGAGGAATGAGCAGTTCTTC. This translates into CASSFTGRNEQFF.

This rearrangement joins TRBV29-1 to TRBJ2-2; no firm D call. Looked up from germline, CDR1 is SQVTM and CDR2 is ANQGSEA. V gave up 3 bases and J gave up 3 bases, with 8 bases separating them. This CDR3 is 13 amino acids long. The CDR3 DNA follows: TGCAGCGTTGAGGAGTGGTACACCGGGGAGCTGTTTTTT. It translates to CSVEEWYTGELFF.

This chain joins TRBV7-2 and TRBJ1-2; no clear D gene. The V gene's germline CDR1 is SGHTA and CDR2 FQGNSA. The CDR3 is 13 amino acids. V was pared by 1 base and J by 1 base, with 4 bases between. CDR3 amino acids: CASSLGNNYGYTF. As DNA, the CDR3 is TGTGCCAGCAGCTTAGGGAATAACTATGGCTACACCTTC.

The rearrangement uses TRBV15 and TRBJ1-1, with D possibly TRBD1 on 5 matching bases. The CDR3 covers 14 residues. V was clipped by 0 bases and J by 8 bases, with 13 bases between them. CDR1 is LNHNV, CDR2 YYDKDF, per germline (reference sequence). The DNA for the CDR3 is TGTGCCACCAGCAGAGATATCCGGGGGACCGAAGCTTTCTTT. Translating it yields CATSRDIRGTEAFF.

This sequence joins TRBV5-1 and TRBJ1-4; 7 bases map to TRBD1. This CDR3 spans 14 amino acids. V lost 3 bases to trimming and J lost 3 bases; unmatched junction nucleotides: 2. Germline V lookup: CDR1 SGHRS, CDR2 YFSETQ. The CDR3: CASSWTGSNEKLFF. The CDR3 DNA is TGCGCCAGCAGCTGGACAGGCTCTAATGAAAAACTGTTTTTT.

The chain is built from TRBV19 and TRBJ2-5; D is possibly TRBD2 (6 bases). Germline V gives CDR1 LNHDA, CDR2 SQIVND (reference sequence). The CDR3 runs to 15 residues. Trimming removed 4 bases from V and 4 bases from J, with 16 bases in between. CDR3 loop: CASSNGVGGTETQYF. In DNA form, the CDR3 reads TGTGCCAGTAGTAACGGGGTGGGGGGAACAGAGACCCAGTACTTC.

This sequence joins TRBV7-9 and TRBJ1-1; 8 nucleotides align to TRBD1. V lost 3 bases and J lost 1; bases outside the gene matches: 7. The CDR3 extends over 16 amino acids. CDR1 SEHNR and CDR2 FQNEAQ come from the germline V gene (reference sequence). CDR3 residues: CASSFGDRTKNTEAFF. The CDR3, as DNA: TGTGCCAGCAGCTTTGGGGACAGGACAAAGAACACTGAAGCTTTCTTT.

CDR3 in amino acids: CASSVGDLGFGSPLHF. DNA of the CDR3: TGTGCCAGCAGCGTAGGGGATCTCGGTTTCGGATCACCCCTCCACTTT. The rearrangement joins TRBV9 to TRBJ1-6; D uncertain. The germline V gene has CDR1 SGDLS and CDR2 YYNGEE. The CDR3 contains 16 residues. The V gene lost 0 bases and the J gene lost 10 bases, with 17 bases spanning the gap.

J is TRBJ2-3 and V is TRBV6-6; D ambiguous. Trimming shortened V by 2 bases and J by 2 bases, and 11 bases separated the two germline ends. CDR3 length: 15 residues. Germline V gives CDR1 MNHNY, CDR2 SVGAGI (reference sequence). The CDR3 DNA follows: TGTGCCAGCAGTTACGACGGCGGCGTCACAGATACGCAGTATTTT. Translated: CASSYDGGVTDTQYF.